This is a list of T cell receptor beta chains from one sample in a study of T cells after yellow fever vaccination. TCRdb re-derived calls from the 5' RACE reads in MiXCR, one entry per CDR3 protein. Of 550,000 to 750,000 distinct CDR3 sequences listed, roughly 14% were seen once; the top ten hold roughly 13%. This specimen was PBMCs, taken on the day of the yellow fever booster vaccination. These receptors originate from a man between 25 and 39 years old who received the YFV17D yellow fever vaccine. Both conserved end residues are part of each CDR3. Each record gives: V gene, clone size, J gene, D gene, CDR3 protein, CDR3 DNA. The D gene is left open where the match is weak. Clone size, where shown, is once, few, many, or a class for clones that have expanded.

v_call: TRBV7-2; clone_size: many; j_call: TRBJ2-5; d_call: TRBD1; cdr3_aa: CASSWGQQETQYF; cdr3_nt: TGTGCCAGCAGCTGGGGACAGCAAGAGACCCAGTACTTC
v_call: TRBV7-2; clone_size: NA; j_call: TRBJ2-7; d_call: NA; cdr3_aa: CASTLLQGYEQYF; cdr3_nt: TGTGCCAGCACCCTTCTTCAGGGCTACGAGCAGTACTTC
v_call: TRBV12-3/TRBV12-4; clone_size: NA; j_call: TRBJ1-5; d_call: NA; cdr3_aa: CASSPRNGQPQHF; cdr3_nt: TGTGCCAGCAGCCCCCGGAATGGACAGCCCCAGCATTTT
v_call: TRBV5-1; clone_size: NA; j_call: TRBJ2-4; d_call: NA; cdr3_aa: CASSALGAPKNIQYF; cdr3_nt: TGCGCCAGCAGCGCACTAGGTGCCCCCAAAAACATTCAGTACTTC
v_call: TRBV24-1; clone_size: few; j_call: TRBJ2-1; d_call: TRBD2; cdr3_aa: CATQGREGTDNEQFF; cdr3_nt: TGTGCCACCCAGGGGCGGGAGGGCACGGACAATGAGCAGTTCTTC
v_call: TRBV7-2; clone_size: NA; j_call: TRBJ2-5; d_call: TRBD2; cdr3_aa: CATRLAGGETQYF; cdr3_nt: TGTGCCACCCGACTAGCGGGCGGGGAGACCCAGTACTTC
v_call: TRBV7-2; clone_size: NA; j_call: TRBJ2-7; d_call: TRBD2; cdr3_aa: CASSVASSGTYEQYF; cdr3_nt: TGTGCCAGCAGCGTGGCCTCTAGCGGGACCTACGAGCAGTACTTC
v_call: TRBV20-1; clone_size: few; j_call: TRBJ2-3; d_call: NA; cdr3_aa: CSAYYGVFTDTQYF; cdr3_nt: TGCAGTGCCTATTACGGGGTGTTCACAGATACGCAGTATTTT
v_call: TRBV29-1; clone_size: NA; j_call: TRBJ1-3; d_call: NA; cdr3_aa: CSAGASGNTIYF; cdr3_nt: TGCAGCGCAGGGGCCTCTGGAAACACCATATATTTT
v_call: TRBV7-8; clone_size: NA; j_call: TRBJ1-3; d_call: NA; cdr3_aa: CASSLAHSSGNTIYF; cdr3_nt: TGTGCCAGCAGCTTAGCACATAGCTCTGGAAACACCATATATTTT
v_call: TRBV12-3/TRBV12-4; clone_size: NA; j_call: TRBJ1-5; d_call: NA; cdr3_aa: CASSDSDAGPQHF; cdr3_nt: TGTGCCAGCAGTGACAGCGACGCAGGGCCCCAGCATTTT
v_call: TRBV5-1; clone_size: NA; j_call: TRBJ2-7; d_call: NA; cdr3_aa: CASSFGDSFYEQCF; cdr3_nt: TGCGCCAGCAGCTTCGGAGACAGTTTCTACGAGCAGTGCTTC
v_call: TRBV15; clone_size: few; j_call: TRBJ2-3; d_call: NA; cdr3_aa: CATNPWGGGGTDTQYF; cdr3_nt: TGTGCCACCAACCCATGGGGAGGCGGGGGCACAGATACGCAGTATTTT
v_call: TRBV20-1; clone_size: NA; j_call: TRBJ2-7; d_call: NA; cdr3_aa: CSARGDWLGEQYF; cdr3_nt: TGCAGTGCCCGCGGGGATTGGTTGGGCGAGCAGTACTTC
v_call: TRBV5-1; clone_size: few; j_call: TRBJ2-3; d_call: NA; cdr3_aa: CASSLAGAPGDTQYF; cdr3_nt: TGCGCCAGCAGCTTGGCGGGAGCCCCGGGAGATACGCAGTATTTT
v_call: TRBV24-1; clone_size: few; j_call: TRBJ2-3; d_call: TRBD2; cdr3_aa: CATSDFALSGRRGDTQYF; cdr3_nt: TGTGCCACCAGTGATTTTGCCTTGAGCGGGAGAAGGGGAGATACGCAGTATTTT
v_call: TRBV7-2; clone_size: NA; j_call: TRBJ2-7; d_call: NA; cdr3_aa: CASSSRVGLSSYEQYF; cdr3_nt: TGTGCCAGCAGCTCAAGGGTAGGCCTGAGCTCCTACGAGCAGTACTTC
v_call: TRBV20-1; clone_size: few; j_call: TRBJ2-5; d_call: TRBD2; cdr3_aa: CSARPRLAGYETQYF; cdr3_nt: TGCAGTGCTAGGCCTAGACTAGCGGGATACGAGACCCAGTACTTC
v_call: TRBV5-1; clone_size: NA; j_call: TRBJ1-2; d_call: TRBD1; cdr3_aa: CASRLDRARDGYTF; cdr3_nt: TGCGCCAGCAGGCTCGACAGGGCGAGGGATGGCTACACCTTC
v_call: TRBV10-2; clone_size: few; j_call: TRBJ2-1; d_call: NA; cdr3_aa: CASSELTPHEQFF; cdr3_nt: TGCGCCAGCAGTGAGCTAACCCCCCATGAGCAGTTCTTC
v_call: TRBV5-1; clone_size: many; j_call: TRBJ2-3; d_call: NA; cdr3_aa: CASSQLGFLTDTQYF; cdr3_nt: TGCGCCAGCAGCCAGCTGGGGTTTCTGACAGATACGCAGTATTTT
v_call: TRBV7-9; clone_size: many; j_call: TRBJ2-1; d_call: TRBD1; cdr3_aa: CASSDRDRGPSEQFF; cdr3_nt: TGTGCCAGCAGCGACCGGGACAGGGGGCCAAGTGAGCAGTTCTTC
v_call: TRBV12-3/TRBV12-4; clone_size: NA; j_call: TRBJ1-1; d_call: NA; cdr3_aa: CASSLRTAEAFF; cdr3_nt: TGTGCCAGCAGTTTACGCACAGCTGAAGCTTTCTTT
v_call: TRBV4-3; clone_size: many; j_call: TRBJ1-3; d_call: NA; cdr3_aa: CASSQEGPGNTIYF; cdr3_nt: TGCGCCAGCAGCCAAGAGGGCCCTGGAAACACCATATATTTT
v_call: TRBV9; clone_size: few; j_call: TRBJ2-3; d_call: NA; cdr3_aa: CASTLAPTSSDTQYF; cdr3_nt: TGTGCCAGCACTCTGGCCCCCACTAGTTCAGATACGCAGTATTTT
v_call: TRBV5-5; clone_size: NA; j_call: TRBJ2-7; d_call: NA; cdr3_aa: CASSENYEQYF; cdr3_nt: TGTGCCAGCAGCGAGAATTACGAGCAGTACTTC
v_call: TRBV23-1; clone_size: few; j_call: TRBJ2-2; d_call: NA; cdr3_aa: CASRKERRWIRSDTGELFF; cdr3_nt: TGCGCCAGCAGGAAGGAACGGAGATGGATACGATCGGACACCGGGGAGCTGTTTTTT
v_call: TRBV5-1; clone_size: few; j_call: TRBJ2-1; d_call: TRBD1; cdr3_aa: CASSLSSNQGDEQFF; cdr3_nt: TGCGCCAGCAGCTTGTCGTCGAATCAGGGGGATGAGCAGTTCTTC
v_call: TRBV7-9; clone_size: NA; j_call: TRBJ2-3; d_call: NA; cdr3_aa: CASSPRDKSTDTQYF; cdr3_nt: TGTGCCAGCAGCCCGCGGGACAAGAGCACAGATACGCAGTATTTT
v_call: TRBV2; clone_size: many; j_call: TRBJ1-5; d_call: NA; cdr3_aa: CASSLQGPRNQPQHF; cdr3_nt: TGTGCCAGCAGCCTCCAGGGGCCCCGCAATCAGCCCCAGCATTTT
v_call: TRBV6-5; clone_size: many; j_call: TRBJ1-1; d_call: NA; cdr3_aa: CASSYLGRGREAFF; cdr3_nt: TGTGCCAGCAGTTACTTGGGACGAGGACGTGAAGCTTTCTTT
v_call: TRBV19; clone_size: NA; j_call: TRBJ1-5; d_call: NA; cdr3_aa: CASNLPPYSNQPQHF; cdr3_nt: TGTGCCAGTAATCTACCCCCCTATAGCAATCAGCCCCAGCATTTT
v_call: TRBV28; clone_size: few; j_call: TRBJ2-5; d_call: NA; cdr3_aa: CASSPQVRETQYF; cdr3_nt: TGTGCCAGCAGTCCGCAGGTTCGGGAGACCCAGTACTTC
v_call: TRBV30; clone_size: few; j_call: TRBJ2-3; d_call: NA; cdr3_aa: CAWNTGVTDTQYF; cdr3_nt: TGTGCCTGGAACACGGGAGTAACAGATACGCAGTATTTT
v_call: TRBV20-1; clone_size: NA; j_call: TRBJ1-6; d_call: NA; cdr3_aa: CSASVGIKNSPLHF; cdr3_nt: TGCAGTGCCTCGGTCGGGATAAAGAATTCACCCCTCCACTTT
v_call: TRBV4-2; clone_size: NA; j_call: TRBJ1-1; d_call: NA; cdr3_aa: CASSQEPPGTEAFF; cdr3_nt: TGTGCCAGCAGCCAAGAGCCCCCAGGCACTGAAGCTTTCTTT
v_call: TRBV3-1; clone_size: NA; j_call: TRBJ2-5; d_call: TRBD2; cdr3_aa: CASSPRLTAGGETQYF; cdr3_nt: TGTGCCAGCAGCCCTCGACTGACGGCCGGGGGGGAGACCCAGTACTTC
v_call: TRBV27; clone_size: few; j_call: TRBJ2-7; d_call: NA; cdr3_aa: CASSLMGVPSYEQYF; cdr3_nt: TGTGCCAGCAGTTTAATGGGGGTACCCTCCTACGAGCAGTACTTC
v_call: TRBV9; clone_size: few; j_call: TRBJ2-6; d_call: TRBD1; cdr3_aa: CASSVGTGGFASGANVLTF; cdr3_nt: TGTGCCAGCAGCGTAGGGACAGGGGGGTTTGCTTCTGGGGCCAACGTCCTGACTTTC
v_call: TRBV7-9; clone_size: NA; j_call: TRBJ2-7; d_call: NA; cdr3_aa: CASSLGRQGLSYEQYF; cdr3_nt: TGTGCCAGCAGCCTAGGGCGGCAGGGCCTCTCCTACGAGCAGTACTTC
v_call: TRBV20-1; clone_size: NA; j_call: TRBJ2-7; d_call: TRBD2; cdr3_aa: CSAPRASGTEQYF; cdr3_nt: TGCAGTGCTCCTCGGGCTAGCGGGACGGAGCAGTACTTC
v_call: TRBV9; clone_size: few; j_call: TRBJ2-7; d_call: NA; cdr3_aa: CASSTSSDSYEQYF; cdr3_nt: TGTGCCAGCAGCACCTCTAGCGACTCCTACGAGCAGTACTTC
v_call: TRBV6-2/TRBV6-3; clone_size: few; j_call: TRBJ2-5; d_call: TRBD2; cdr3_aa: CASSLYGTSGTETQYF; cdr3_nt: TGTGCCAGCAGTTTGTATGGGACTAGCGGAACGGAGACCCAGTACTTC
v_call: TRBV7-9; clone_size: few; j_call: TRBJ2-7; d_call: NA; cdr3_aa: CASSLDDFYEQYF; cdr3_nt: TGTGCCAGCAGCTTAGACGATTTCTACGAGCAGTACTTC
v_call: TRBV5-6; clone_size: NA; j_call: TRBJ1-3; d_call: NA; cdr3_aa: CASSSLRISGNTIYF; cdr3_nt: TGTGCCAGCAGCTCCCTTAGGATCTCTGGAAACACCATATATTTT
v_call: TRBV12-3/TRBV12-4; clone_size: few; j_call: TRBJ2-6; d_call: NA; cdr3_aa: CASTLPGSGANVLTF; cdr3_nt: TGTGCCAGCACCCTCCCGGGTTCTGGGGCCAACGTCCTGACTTTC